Shown below are 2 T cell receptor beta chains from a single sample sequenced in a study of blood T cell repertoires in COVID-19. Repertoires were generated with immunoSEQ multiplex PCR, while TCRdb's copy carries only in-frame clones and drops some. The sample carries fewer than 400,000 clones, around nine tenths recorded once. Sequencing input: PBMCs or T cells enriched from blood (not recorded which). The receptors originated from a woman aged 50 to 60 who had recovered from COVID-19.

The chain combines TRBV2 with TRBJ1-2; 8 bases are a match to TRBD1. This CDR3 spans 13 amino acids. CDR1 and CDR2 from the germline V gene are SNHLY and FYNNEI. V dropped 8 bases and J dropped 3; count of bases not matched to a gene: 5. This CDR3 reads CASPDRADYGYTF. CDR3 bases: TGTGCCAGCCCGGACAGGGCTGACTATGGCTACACCTTC.

The chain carries TRBV9 and TRBJ1-5, with D perhaps TRBD1 (6 bases). From germline, CDR1 is SGDLS and CDR2 YYNGEE. CDR3 size: 15 residues. V shed 3 bases and J shed 6 bases, with 16 bases lying between them. In DNA, the CDR3 is TGTGCCAGCAGCGAGACACAGGGATGGGGTCAGCCCCAGCATTTT. Protein: CASSETQGWGQPQHF.